The TCR beta chain described here comes from a study of CD8 T cells in Susac syndrome. An amount of RNA that ranged from about 0.45 to 1 ug was reverse transcribed with random hexamers. The CDR3 of TCR beta was amplified by immunoSEQ multiplex PCR across 54 Vbeta and 13 Jbeta. Using its own MiXCR run on the immunoSEQ multiplex PCR reads, TCRdb lists one record per CDR3 protein. In the table there are approximately 150,000 distinct CDR3 sequences, over 75% of which are singletons. The authors sequenced TCR beta from blood CD8+ and CD4+ T cells. From germline, CDR1 is MNHEY and CDR2 SVGAGI. V lost 5 bases and J 4 bases, leaving 14 bases between the germline ends. The CDR3 totals 15 residues.

This TCR came from a human donor with multiple sclerosis. Material for sequencing was CD8+ T cells from PBMCs. The rearrangement uses TRBV6-5 and TRBJ2-2; D is ambiguous. The chain's CDR3 is CASSAETKFTGELFF. The CDR3 DNA reads as TGTGCCAGCAGTGCAGAAACCAAATTCACCGGGGAGCTGTTTTTT.